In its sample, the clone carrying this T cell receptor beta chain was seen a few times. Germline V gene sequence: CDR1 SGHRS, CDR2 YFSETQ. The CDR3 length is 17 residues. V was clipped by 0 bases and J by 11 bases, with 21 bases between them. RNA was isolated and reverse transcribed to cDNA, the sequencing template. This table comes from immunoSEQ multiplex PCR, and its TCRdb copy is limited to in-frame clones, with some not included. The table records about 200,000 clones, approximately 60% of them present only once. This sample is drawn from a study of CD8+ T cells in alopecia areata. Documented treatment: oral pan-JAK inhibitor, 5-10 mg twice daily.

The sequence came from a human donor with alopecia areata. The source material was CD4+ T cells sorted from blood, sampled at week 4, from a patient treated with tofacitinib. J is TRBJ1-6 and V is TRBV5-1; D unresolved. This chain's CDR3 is CASSLGPIDTGSPPLHF. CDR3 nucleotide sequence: TGCGCCAGCAGCTTGGGACCCATCGACACCGGCAGTCCACCCCTCCACTTT.